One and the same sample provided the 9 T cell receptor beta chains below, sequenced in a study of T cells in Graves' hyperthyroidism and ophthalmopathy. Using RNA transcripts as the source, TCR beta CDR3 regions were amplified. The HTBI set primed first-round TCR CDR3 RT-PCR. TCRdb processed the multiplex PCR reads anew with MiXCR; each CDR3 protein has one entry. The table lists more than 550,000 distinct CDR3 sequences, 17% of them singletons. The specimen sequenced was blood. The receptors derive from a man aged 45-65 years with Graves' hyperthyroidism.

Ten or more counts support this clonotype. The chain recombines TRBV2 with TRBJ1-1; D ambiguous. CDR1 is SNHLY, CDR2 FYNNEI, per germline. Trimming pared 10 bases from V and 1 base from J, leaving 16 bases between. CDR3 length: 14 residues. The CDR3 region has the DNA TGTGCCATCTCCATCGCACAGCCGAACACTGAAGCTTTCTTT. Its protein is CAISIAQPNTEAFF. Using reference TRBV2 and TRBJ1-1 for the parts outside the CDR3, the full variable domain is EPEVTQTPSHQVTQMGQEVILRCVPISNHLYFYWYRQILGQKVEFLVSFYNNEISEKSEIFDDQFSVERPDGSNFTLKIRSTKLEDSAMYFCAISIAQPNTEAFFGQGTRLTVV.

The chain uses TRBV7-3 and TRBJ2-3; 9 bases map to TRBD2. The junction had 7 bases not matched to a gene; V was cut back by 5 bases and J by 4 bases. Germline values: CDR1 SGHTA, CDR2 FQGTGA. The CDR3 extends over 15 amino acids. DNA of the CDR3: TGTGCCAGCAGCCCCTGGGGCGGGGGGGCAGATACGCAGTATTTT. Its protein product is CASSPWGGGADTQYF.

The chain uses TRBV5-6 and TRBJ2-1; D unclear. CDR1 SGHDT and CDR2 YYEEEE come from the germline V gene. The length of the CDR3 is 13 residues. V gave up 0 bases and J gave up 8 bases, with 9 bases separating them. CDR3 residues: CASSLAEEHEQFF. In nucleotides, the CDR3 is TGTGCCAGCAGCTTGGCCGAGGAGCATGAGCAGTTCTTC.

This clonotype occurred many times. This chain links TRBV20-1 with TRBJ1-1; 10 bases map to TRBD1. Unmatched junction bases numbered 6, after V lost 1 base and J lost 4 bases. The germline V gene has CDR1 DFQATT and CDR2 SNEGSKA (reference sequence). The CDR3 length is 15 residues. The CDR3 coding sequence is TGCAGTGCTAGAGTACGGGGACAGGGGCTCACTGAAGCTTTCTTT. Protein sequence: CSARVRGQGLTEAFF.

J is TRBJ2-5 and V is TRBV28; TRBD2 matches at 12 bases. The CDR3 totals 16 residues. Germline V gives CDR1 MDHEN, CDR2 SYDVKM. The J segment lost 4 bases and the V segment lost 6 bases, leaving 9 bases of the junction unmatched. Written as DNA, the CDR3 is TGTGCCAGCAGCCGACTAGCGGGAGCCCCGGGAGAGACCCAGTACTTC. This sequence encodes CASSRLAGAPGETQYF.

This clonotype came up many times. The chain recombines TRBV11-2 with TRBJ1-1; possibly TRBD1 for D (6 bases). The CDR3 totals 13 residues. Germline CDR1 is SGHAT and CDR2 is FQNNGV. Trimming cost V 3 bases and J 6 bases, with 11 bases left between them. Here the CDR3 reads CASSFGGPAEAFF. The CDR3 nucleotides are TGTGCCAGCAGCTTCGGGGGGCCAGCTGAAGCTTTCTTT.

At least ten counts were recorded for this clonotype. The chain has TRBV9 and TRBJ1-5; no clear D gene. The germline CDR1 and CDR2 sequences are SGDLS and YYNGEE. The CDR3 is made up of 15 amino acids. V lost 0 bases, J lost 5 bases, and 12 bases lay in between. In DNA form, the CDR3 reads TGTGCCAGCAGCGTAGCGGGAGGGAGCCATCAGCCCCAGCATTTT. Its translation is CASSVAGGSHQPQHF.

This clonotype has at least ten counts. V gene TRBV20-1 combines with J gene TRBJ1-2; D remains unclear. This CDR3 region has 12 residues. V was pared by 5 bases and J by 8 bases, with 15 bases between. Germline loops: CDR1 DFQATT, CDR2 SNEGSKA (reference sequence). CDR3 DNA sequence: TGCAGTGCTTCCGGATCCTTGGAGGGCTACACCTTC. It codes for CSASGSLEGYTF.

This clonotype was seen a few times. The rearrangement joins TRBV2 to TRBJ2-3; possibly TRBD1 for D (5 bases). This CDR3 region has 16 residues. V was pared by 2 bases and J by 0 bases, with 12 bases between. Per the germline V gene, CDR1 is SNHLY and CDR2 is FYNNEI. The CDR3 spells CASSELWGGSTDTQYF. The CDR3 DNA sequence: TGTGCCAGCAGTGAACTCTGGGGCGGTAGCACAGATACGCAGTATTTT.